Following are 29 T cell receptor beta chains from one sample sequenced in a study of T cells of healthy individuals. TCRdb reanalysed the 5' RACE reads using MiXCR and keeps one entry per CDR3 protein. The sample comprises around 100,000 distinct CDR3 sequences, about 16% of which are singletons, and around 6.5% rests with the top ten. These receptors were obtained from a human donor in good health.

V is TRBV20-1 and J is TRBJ2-5; D remains ambiguous. This CDR3 spans 14 amino acids. Germline V CDR1 and CDR2: DFQATT, SNEGSKA (reference sequence). Trimming took off 0 bases at V and 5 bases at J, with 13 bases between the two ends. In DNA, the CDR3 is TGCAGTGCTAGAGATAAAATAGGAGTGGAGACCCAGTACTTC. Translated: CSARDKIGVETQYF.

The chain joins TRBV4-3 to TRBJ2-5; D not certain. The CDR3 spans 18 residues. Trimming left V 0 bases short and J 1 base short, with 18 bases between. The germline V gene has CDR1 LGHNA and CDR2 YSLEER. The CDR3 here is CASSQDYRPSPFQETQYF. The CDR3 region has the DNA TGCGCCAGCAGCCAAGACTATAGACCCTCTCCATTCCAAGAGACCCAGTACTTC.

This clonotype has a count of ten or more. The rearrangement links TRBV5-1 to TRBJ1-1, with D perhaps matching TRBD1 (5 bases). This CDR3 is built from 14 residues. The germline CDR1 and CDR2 sequences are SGHRS and YFSETQ. Trimming took 2 bases from V and 4 from J, leaving 12 bases between them. The CDR3 DNA is TGCGCCAGCAGCTTCGGCAGGGAGGGCACTGAAGCTTTCTTT. This encodes CASSFGREGTEAFF.

The V call is TRBV6-2 or TRBV6-3, the J call TRBJ2-6; 12 bases map to TRBD1. CDR1 and CDR2 from the germline V gene are MNHEY and SVGEGT. This CDR3 is 18 amino acids long. Trimming cost V 7 bases and J 4 bases; bases outside gene matches: 11. The CDR3 spells CASKDPGQGASGANVLTF. DNA of the CDR3: TGTGCCAGCAAAGACCCGGGACAGGGGGCTTCCGGGGCCAACGTCCTGACTTTC.

This clonotype has only one observation. The V call is TRBV7-9, the J call TRBJ1-4; 7 bases are shared with TRBD1. The V gene end was trimmed by 1 base and the J gene end by 10 bases; junction bases not matched to a gene: 3. The CDR3 is 13 amino acids. In germline, CDR1 is SEHNR, CDR2 FQNEAQ (reference sequence). DNA of the CDR3: TGTGCCAGCAGCTTAGGGCCAGGGGGAAAACTGTTTTTT. The encoded protein is CASSLGPGGKLFF.

The gene calls are TRBV20-1 and TRBJ2-1, with D maybe TRBD2 (6 bases). V was shortened by 4 bases and J by 6 bases, with 19 bases between the two germline ends. The germline V gene encodes CDR1 DFQATT and CDR2 SNEGSKA (reference sequence). CDR3 length equals 15 residues. CDR3 DNA sequence: TGCAGTGCTATAGACTTGGGGGGTGACGGCAATGAGCAGTTCTTC. Protein sequence: CSAIDLGGDGNEQFF.

The J gene is TRBJ2-7, the V gene TRBV6-2 or TRBV6-3; D remains unclear. Per the germline V gene, CDR1 is MNHEY and CDR2 is SVGEGT. V lost 5 bases, J lost 4 bases, and 12 bases lay in between. CDR3 length equals 13 residues. The CDR3 reads CASSHRDHYEQYF. CDR3 coding DNA: TGTGCCAGCAGTCATCGAGATCATTACGAGCAGTACTTC.

This clonotype occurred a few times. This chain joins TRBV6-4 and TRBJ2-1; D perhaps matches TRBD2 (6 bases). V was shortened by 5 bases and J by 5 bases, with 16 bases between the two germline ends. Germline V gives CDR1 MRHNA, CDR2 SNTAGT. This CDR3 contains 15 residues. The CDR3 loop reads CASSQGSGPNNEQFF. The CDR3 DNA reads TGTGCCAGCAGTCAGGGTAGCGGACCCAACAATGAGCAGTTCTTC.

This clonotype occurred a few times. The chain employs TRBV4-2 and TRBJ2-3; the D gene is possibly TRBD2 (7 bases). V gave up 3 bases and J gave up 0 bases, with 16 bases separating them. The CDR3 is made up of 17 amino acids. Germline CDR1 is LGHNA and CDR2 is YNFKEQ. CDR3 sequence (DNA): TGTGCCAGCAGCCACGGGTCCGGGGGGCTTAGCACAGATACGCAGTATTTT. This gives the protein CASSHGSGGLSTDTQYF.

This clonotype has only a few counts. V and J are TRBV7-2 and TRBJ2-3; 8 nucleotides agree with TRBD2. With V trimmed by 4 bases and J by 5 bases, 14 bases remained unmatched. This CDR3 comprises 17 residues. From germline, CDR1 is SGHTA and CDR2 FQGNSA. This CDR3 is CASSSPPGGARGDTQYF. In nucleotides, the CDR3 is TGTGCCAGCAGCTCCCCACCGGGGGGGGCGAGGGGAGATACGCAGTATTTT.

V gene TRBV15 combines with J gene TRBJ2-7; D unclear. CDR1 and CDR2 (germline): LNHNV, YYDKDF (reference sequence). The V end was cut by 0 bases, the J end by 0 bases, with 9 bases between. The CDR3 contains 15 residues. CDR3 nucleotides: TGTGCCACCAGCAGAGATTTCCGAAACTCCTACGAGCAGTACTTC. This translates into CATSRDFRNSYEQYF.

This clonotype was observed many times. The chain couples TRBV9 to TRBJ1-4, with D uncertain. The CDR3 extends over 14 amino acids. Trimming removed 0 bases at V and 8 bases at J, with 11 bases between. Germline lookup yields CDR1 SGDLS and CDR2 YYNGEE. The CDR3 DNA sequence: TGTGCCAGCAGCGTAGATCCAGGTTTAGAAAAACTGTTTTTT. Protein product: CASSVDPGLEKLFF.

This chain uses TRBV12-3 or TRBV12-4 with TRBJ1-2; no clear D gene. The V and J ends lost 3 bases and 3 bases respectively, with 11 bases between them. This CDR3 has 14 residues. The CDR3 spells CASSLRTGHYGYTF. In nucleotides, the CDR3 is TGTGCCAGCAGTTTGCGTACGGGCCACTATGGCTACACCTTC.

The chain is built from TRBV2 and TRBJ1-1, with 10 bases lining up with TRBD1. With 5 bases clipped from V and 6 bases from J, the junction kept 6 bases outside the gene matches. This CDR3 contains 14 residues. CDR1 is SNHLY and CDR2 is FYNNEI in the germline V gene. The DNA for the CDR3 is TGTGCCAGCAGTAAGGGACAGGGGTGGGCTGAAGCTTTCTTT. This gives the protein CASSKGQGWAEAFF.

This clonotype occurred a few times. The V call is TRBV29-1, the J call TRBJ2-1; unclear D gene. CDR1 is SQVTM, CDR2 ANQGSEA, per germline. V was cut by 3 bases and J by 5 bases, with 5 bases left in between. This CDR3 has 11 amino acids. The CDR3 DNA sequence: TGCAGCGTTGACAGGAACAATGAGCAGTTCTTC. Its translation: CSVDRNNEQFF.

This clonotype was detected a few times. In nucleotides, the CDR3 is TGTGCCAGCTCCGGTAGCGCTATTTCGCAGTTCTTC. Its protein product is CASSGSAISQFF. The rearrangement links TRBV18 to TRBJ2-1; D possibly corresponds to TRBD2 (5 bases). The CDR3 runs 12 residues. The ends were cut back, 6 bases at V and 12 bases at J, with 15 bases in the middle. The germline CDR1 and CDR2 sequences are KGHSH and LQKENI.

This clonotype was recorded many times. The chain has TRBV6-5 and TRBJ1-1, with TRBD1 matching over 8 bases. V was pared by 7 bases and J by 4 bases, with 11 bases of the junction left unmatched. The CDR3 covers 15 residues. Per germline, CDR1 MNHEY and CDR2 SVGAGI. CDR3 in DNA: TGTGCCAGCAAAATCTCAGGGGGCGAGAGCACTGAAGCTTTCTTT. Translating gives CASKISGGESTEAFF.

This chain joins TRBV29-1 and TRBJ2-1, with TRBD2 matching 7 bases. The CDR3 consists of 15 residues. Germline CDR1 reads SQVTM; CDR2 reads ANQGSEA. CDR3 nucleotide sequence: TGCAGAGTCGGCGGGAGTCACCCCCTGGGTAATGAGCAGTTCTTC. Translated: CRVGGSHPLGNEQFF.

The J gene is TRBJ1-5, the V gene TRBV5-6, with 8 bases fitting TRBD1. With V trimmed by 4 bases and J by 7 bases, 7 bases remained unmatched. The CDR3 runs 14 residues. Germline V gene data show CDR1 as SGHDT and CDR2 as YYEEEE. CDR3 amino acids: CASSAGGLGQPQHF. In DNA, the CDR3 is TGTGCCAGCAGCGCAGGGGGCTTGGGGCAGCCCCAGCATTTT.

This clonotype was detected a few times. This chain joins TRBV5-1 and TRBJ2-3; tentative D call: TRBD2 (6 bases). CDR3 size: 14 residues. Germline values: CDR1 SGHRS, CDR2 YFSETQ. Trimming took off 0 bases at V and 5 bases at J, with 10 bases between the two ends. The CDR3 region has the DNA TGCGCCAGCAGCTTGGAGTCTAGCGTAGATACGCAGTATTTT. The encoded protein is CASSLESSVDTQYF.

This clonotype showed up just a few times. This chain joins TRBV7-2 and TRBJ1-2, with a possible D match to TRBD1 (5 bases). Germline CDR1 and CDR2: SGHTA and FQGNSA. V was shortened by 1 base and J by 7 bases, with 13 bases between the two germline ends. This CDR3 has 14 residues. This chain's CDR3 is CASSLVGREVGYTF. DNA of the CDR3: TGTGCCAGCAGCTTAGTGGGCAGGGAGGTTGGCTACACCTTC. Using reference TRBV7-2 and TRBJ1-2 for the parts outside the CDR3, the full variable domain is GAGVSQSPSNKVTEKGKDVELRCDPISGHTALYWYRQSLGQGLEFLIYFQGNSAPDKSGLPSDRFSAERTGGSVSTLTIQRTQQEDSAVYLCASSLVGREVGYTFGSGTRLTVV.

This sequence joins TRBV11-2 and TRBJ1-5, with a weak D call TRBD1 (6 bases). CDR3 length: 14 residues. V lost 5 bases to trimming and J lost 7 bases, with 15 bases between them. Germline values: CDR1 SGHAT, CDR2 FQNNGV. In DNA form, the CDR3 reads TGTGCCAGCAGCGCCACAGGGTCCGGGCAGCCCCAGCATTTT. Translation: CASSATGSGQPQHF.

In this sample, this clonotype turned up a few times. The chain has TRBV20-1 and TRBJ2-1; 12 bases map to TRBD2. This CDR3 region has 18 residues. Germline values: CDR1 DFQATT, CDR2 SNEGSKA (reference sequence). V dropped 3 bases and J dropped 0; count of bases not matched to a gene: 9. CDR3: CSASGLAGGWSSYNEQFF. CDR3 in DNA: TGCAGTGCTAGTGGGCTAGCGGGAGGGTGGAGCTCCTACAATGAGCAGTTCTTC.

Details on this clonotype: A much bigger clone sits one base away, suggesting this may be a read error. This rearrangement joins TRBV6-5 to TRBJ2-1; D is ambiguous. Germline loops: CDR1 MNHEY, CDR2 SVGAGI. The CDR3 consists of 15 residues. CDR3 amino acids: CACSYEGSRYNEQFF. CDR3 bases: TGTGCCTGCAGTTACGAAGGTTCACGCTACAATGAGCAGTTCTTC.

This chain joins TRBV20-1 and TRBJ1-1; D remains unclear. Trimming removed 0 bases at V and 4 bases at J, with 12 bases between. CDR1 DFQATT and CDR2 SNEGSKA come from the germline V gene (reference sequence). The CDR3 has 14 residues. The CDR3 DNA follows: TGCAGTGCTAGAGATCCCCTTACCTCCACTGAAGCTTTCTTT. Its translation: CSARDPLTSTEAFF.

The chain couples TRBV2 to TRBJ2-1; D gene unclear. Germline V gene data show CDR1 as SNHLY and CDR2 as FYNNEI. Trimming took 5 bases from V and 7 from J, leaving 9 bases between them. The CDR3 covers 12 residues. The CDR3 sequence is CASSTSLNEQFF. CDR3 nucleotide sequence: TGTGCCAGCAGTACCAGTTTAAATGAGCAGTTCTTC.

The chain carries TRBV7-3 and TRBJ2-7; the D call may be TRBD1 or TRBD2 (5 bases each). From germline, CDR1 is SGHTA and CDR2 FQGTGA. V dropped 6 bases and J dropped 6 bases, with 21 bases sitting between them. The CDR3 contains 15 residues. The CDR3 sequence: CASSYRSRGEFEQYF. For the CDR3, the DNA is TGTGCCAGCAGTTACAGATCCCGGGGCGAGTTCGAGCAGTACTTC.

There are many counts of this clonotype. This CDR3 reads CSAREDGTQPQHF. CDR3 nucleotides: TGCAGTGCTAGAGAGGATGGGACTCAGCCCCAGCATTTT. The rearrangement uses TRBV20-1 and TRBJ1-5; D is perhaps TRBD1 (5 bases). Germline values: CDR1 DFQATT, CDR2 SNEGSKA (reference sequence). V lost 0 bases and J 6 bases, leaving 9 bases between the germline ends. The CDR3 spans 13 residues.

This clonotype was observed a few times. The rearrangement joins TRBV18 to TRBJ1-6; 8 nucleotides line up with TRBD1. The germline V gene encodes CDR1 KGHSH and CDR2 LQKENI. The J segment lost 7 bases and the V segment lost 3 bases, leaving 5 bases of the junction unmatched. The CDR3 has 15 residues. In DNA form, the CDR3 reads TGTGCCAGCTCACCGACAGGGGTAGGCAATTCACCCCTCCACTTT. Its translation: CASSPTGVGNSPLHF. The full variable domain, in which reference TRBV18 and TRBJ1-6 provide the parts outside the CDR3, is NAGVMQNPRHLVRRRGQEARLRCSPMKGHSHVYWYRQLPEEGLKFMVYLQKENIIDESGMPKERFSAEFPKEGPSILRIQQVVRGDSAAYFCASSPTGVGNSPLHFGNGTRLTVT.